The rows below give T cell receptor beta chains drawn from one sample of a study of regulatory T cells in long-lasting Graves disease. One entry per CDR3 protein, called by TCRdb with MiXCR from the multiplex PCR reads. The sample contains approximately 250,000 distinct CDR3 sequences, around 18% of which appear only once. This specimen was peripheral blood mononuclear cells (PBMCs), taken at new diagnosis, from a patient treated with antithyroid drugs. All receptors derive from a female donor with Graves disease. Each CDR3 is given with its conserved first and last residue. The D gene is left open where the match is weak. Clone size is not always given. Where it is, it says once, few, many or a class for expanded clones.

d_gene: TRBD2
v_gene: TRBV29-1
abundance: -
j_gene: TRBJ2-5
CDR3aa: CSVPPGGGPGTQYF
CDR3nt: TGCAGCGTTCCCCCCGGGGGAGGGCCGGGGACCCAGTACTTC

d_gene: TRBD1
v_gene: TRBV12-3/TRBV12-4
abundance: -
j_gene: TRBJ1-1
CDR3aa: CASSSGTASYLNTEAFF
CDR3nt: TGTGCCAGCAGCTCTGGGACAGCAAGCTATTTGAACACTGAAGCTTTCTTT

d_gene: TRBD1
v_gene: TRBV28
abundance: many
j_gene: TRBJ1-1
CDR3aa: CASSLGTGTTEAFF
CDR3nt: TGTGCCAGCAGTTTAGGGACAGGGACCACTGAAGCTTTCTTT

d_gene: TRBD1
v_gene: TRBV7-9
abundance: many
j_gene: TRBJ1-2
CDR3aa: CASSLRGTGVGYGYTF
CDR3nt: TGTGCCAGCAGCTTAAGGGGGACAGGGGTAGGATATGGCTACACCTTC

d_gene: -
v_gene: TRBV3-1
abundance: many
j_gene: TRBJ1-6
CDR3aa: CASSQVARGGSPLHF
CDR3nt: TGTGCCAGCAGCCAAGTTGCCCGGGGTGGATCACCCCTCCACTTT

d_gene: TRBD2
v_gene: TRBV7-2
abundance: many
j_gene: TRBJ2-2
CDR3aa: CASSSQRGSGRRGTGELFF
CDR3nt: TGTGCCAGCAGCTCCCAGCGGGGTAGCGGGAGGAGGGGGACCGGGGAGCTGTTTTTT

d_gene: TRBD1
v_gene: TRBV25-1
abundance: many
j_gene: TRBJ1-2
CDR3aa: CASSEGRGRESGYTF
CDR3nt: TGTGCCAGCAGTGAAGGGAGGGGGCGCGAGTCTGGCTACACCTTC

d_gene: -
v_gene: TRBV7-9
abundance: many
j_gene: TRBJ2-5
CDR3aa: CASSITKRRMGETQYF
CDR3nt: TGTGCCAGCAGCATTACTAAGCGTCGAATGGGAGAGACCCAGTACTTC

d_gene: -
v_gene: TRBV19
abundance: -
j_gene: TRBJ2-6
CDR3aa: CASSIDSPGANVLTF
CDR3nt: TGTGCCAGTAGTATAGACAGCCCTGGGGCCAACGTCCTGACTTTC

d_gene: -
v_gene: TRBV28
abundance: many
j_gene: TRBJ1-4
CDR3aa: CASSFSLTNEKLFF
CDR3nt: TGTGCCAGCAGTTTTTCGCTAACTAATGAAAAACTGTTTTTT

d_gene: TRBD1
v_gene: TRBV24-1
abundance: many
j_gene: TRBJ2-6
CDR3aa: CATSDPSGQGTSGANVLTF
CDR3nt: TGTGCCACCAGTGACCCGTCGGGACAGGGGACCTCTGGGGCCAACGTCCTGACTTTC

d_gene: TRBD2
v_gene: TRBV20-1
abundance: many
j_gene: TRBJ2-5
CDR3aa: CSAEGLQQETQYF
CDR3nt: TGCAGTGCTGAGGGACTACAGCAAGAGACCCAGTACTTC

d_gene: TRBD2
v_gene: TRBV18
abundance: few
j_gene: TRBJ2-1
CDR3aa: CASSPTLAGGYREQFF
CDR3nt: TGTGCCAGCTCACCCACGTTGGCGGGAGGGTATCGTGAGCAGTTCTTC

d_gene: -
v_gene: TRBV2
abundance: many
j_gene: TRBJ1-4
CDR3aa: CASSEWANEKLFF
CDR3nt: TGTGCCAGCAGTGAATGGGCTAATGAAAAACTGTTTTTT

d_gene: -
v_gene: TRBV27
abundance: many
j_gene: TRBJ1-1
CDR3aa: CASSLSPGMNTEAFF
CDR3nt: TGTGCCAGCAGTTTAAGCCCCGGCATGAACACTGAAGCTTTCTTT

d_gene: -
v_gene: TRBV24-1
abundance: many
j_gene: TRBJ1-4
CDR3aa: CATSDQQGGHEKLFF
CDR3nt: TGTGCCACCAGTGACCAACAGGGAGGGCATGAAAAACTGTTTTTT

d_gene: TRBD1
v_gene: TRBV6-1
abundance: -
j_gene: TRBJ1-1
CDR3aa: CASSRPGQGNTEAFF
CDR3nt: TGTGCCAGCAGCCGTCCGGGACAGGGCAACACTGAAGCTTTCTTT

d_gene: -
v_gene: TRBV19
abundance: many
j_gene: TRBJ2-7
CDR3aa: CASSKVGGSYEQYF
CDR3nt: TGTGCCAGTAGTAAGGTCGGGGGATCCTACGAGCAGTACTTC

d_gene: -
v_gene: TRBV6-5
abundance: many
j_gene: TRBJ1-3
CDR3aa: CASNYSRQAGNTIYF
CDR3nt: TGTGCCAGCAATTACTCGAGGCAAGCTGGAAACACCATATATTTT

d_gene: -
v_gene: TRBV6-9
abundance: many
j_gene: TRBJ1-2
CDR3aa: CASSYGGVKGDYGYTF
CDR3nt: TGTGCCAGCAGTTACGGGGGGGTGAAAGGGGACTATGGCTACACCTTC

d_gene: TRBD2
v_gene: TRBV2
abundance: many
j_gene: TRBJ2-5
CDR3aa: CASSGLAGGPETQYF
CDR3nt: TGTGCCAGCAGCGGACTAGCGGGAGGGCCAGAAACCCAGTACTTC

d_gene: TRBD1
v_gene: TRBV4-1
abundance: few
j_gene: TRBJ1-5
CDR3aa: CASSLGQGTQPQHF
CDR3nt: TGCGCCAGCAGCCTCGGACAGGGAACTCAGCCCCAGCATTTT

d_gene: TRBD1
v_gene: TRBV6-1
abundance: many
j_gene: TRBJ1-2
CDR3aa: CASTRGQGSGYTF
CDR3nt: TGTGCCAGCACACGGGGACAGGGAAGCGGCTACACCTTC

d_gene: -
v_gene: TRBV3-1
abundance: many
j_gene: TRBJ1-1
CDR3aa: CASSQVRGRDTEAFF
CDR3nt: TGTGCCAGCAGCCAAGTTCGGGGGAGGGACACTGAAGCTTTCTTT

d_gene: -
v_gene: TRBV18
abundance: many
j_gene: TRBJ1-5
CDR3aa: CASSPQWRDQPQHF
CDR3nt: TGTGCCAGCTCACCACAGTGGCGAGATCAGCCCCAGCATTTT

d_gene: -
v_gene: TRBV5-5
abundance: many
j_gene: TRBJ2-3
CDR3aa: CASSIFSADTQYF
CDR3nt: TGTGCCAGCAGCATTTTCAGCGCAGATACGCAGTATTTT

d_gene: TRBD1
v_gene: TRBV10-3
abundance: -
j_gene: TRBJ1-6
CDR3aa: CAISAGTGLQNSPLHF
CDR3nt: TGTGCCATCAGCGCCGGGACAGGGCTTCAGAATTCACCCCTCCACTTT

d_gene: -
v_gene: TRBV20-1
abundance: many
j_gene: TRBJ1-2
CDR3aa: CSATGTPNYGYTF
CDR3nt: TGCAGTGCCACCGGGACTCCTAACTATGGCTACACCTTC

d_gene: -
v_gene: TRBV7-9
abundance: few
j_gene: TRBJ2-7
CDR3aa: CASSLFGIGLSFEQYF
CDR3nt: TGTGCCAGCAGCTTATTTGGGATAGGACTTTCCTTCGAGCAGTACTTC

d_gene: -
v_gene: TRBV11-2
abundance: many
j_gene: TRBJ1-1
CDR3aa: CASTSLRAGDTEAFF
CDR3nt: TGTGCCAGCACCAGCTTACGAGCGGGGGACACTGAAGCTTTCTTT

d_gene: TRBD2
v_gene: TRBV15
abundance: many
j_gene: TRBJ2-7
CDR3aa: CATSGIAGSSYEQYF
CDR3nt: TGTGCCACCAGCGGCATAGCGGGAAGTTCCTACGAGCAGTACTTC

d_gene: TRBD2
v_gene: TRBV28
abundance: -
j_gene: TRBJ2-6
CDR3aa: CASSLSLAGRLDTNVLTF
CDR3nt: TGTGCCAGCAGTTTATCCCTAGCGGGAAGACTAGATACCAACGTCCTGACTTTC

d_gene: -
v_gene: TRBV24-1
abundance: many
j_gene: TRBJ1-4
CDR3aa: CATSDRGAGPKHEKLFF
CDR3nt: TGTGCCACCAGTGACCGAGGGGCCGGGCCGAAGCACGAAAAACTGTTTTTT

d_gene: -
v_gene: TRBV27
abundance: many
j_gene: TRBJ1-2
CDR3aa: CASSLSEQYGYTF
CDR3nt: TGTGCCAGCAGTTTATCAGAGCAGTATGGCTACACCTTC

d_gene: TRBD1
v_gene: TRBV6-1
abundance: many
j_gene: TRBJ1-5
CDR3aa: CASRGLRTGKNSNQPQHF
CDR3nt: TGTGCCAGCAGGGGTCTAAGGACAGGGAAGAATAGCAATCAGCCCCAGCATTTT

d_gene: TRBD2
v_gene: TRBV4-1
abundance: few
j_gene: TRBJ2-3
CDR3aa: CASSQSRTSGGTDTQYF
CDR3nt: TGCGCCAGCAGCCAATCCCGGACTAGCGGAGGCACAGATACGCAGTATTTT

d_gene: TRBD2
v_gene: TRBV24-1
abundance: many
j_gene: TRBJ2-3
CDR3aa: CATSDLSGGSSTDTQYF
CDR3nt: TGTGCCACCAGTGATCTGTCCGGGGGGTCTAGCACAGATACGCAGTATTTT

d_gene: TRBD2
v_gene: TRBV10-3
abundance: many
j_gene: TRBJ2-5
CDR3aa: CAISVSSGRLETQYF
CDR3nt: TGTGCCATCAGTGTGTCTAGCGGGAGGCTGGAGACCCAGTACTTC

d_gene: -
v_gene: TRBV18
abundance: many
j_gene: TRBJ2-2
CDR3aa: CASSPFRSKNTGELFF
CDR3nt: TGTGCCAGCTCACCATTCAGGTCCAAGAACACCGGGGAGCTGTTTTTT

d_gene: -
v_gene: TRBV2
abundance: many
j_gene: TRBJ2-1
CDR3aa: CASSSGLAYNEQFF
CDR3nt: TGTGCCAGCAGTTCGGGACTGGCCTACAATGAGCAGTTCTTC

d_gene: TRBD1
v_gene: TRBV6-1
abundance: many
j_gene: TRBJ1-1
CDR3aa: CASRTQGDTEAFF
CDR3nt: TGTGCCAGCCGGACCCAGGGGGACACTGAAGCTTTCTTT

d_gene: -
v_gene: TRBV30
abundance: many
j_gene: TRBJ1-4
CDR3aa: CAWREGRKLFF
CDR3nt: TGTGCCTGGAGAGAAGGGAGAAAACTGTTTTTT

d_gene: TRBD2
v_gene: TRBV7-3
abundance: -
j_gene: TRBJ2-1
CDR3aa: CASSASGNEQFF
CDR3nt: TGTGCCAGCAGCGCTAGCGGCAATGAGCAGTTCTTC

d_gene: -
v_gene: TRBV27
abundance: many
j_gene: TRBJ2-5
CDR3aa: CASSLKDFTETQYF
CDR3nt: TGTGCCAGCAGTTTGAAGGACTTTACAGAGACCCAGTACTTC

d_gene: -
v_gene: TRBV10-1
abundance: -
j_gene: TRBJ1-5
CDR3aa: CASSECQPQHF
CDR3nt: TGCGCCAGCAGTGAGTGTCAGCCCCAGCATTTT

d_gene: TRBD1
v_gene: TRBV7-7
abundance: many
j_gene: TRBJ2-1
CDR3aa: CASSVDRGTYNEQFF
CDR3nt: TGTGCTAGCAGCGTCGACAGGGGGACCTACAATGAGCAGTTCTTC

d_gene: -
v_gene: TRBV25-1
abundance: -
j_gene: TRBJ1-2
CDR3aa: CASSGNSYGYTF
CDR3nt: TGTGCCAGCAGTGGTAACAGCTATGGCTACACCTTC

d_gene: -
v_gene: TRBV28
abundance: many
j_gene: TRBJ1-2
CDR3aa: CASLVGGYTF
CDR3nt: TGTGCCAGCTTAGTGGGAGGCTACACCTTC

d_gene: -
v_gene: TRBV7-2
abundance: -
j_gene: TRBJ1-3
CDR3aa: CASSPRLAGDTIYF
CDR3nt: TGTGCCAGCAGCCCCCGACTAGCGGGAGACACCATATATTTT

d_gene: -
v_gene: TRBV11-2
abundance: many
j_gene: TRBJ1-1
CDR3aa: CASSPRPGRNTEAFF
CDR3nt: TGTGCCAGCAGCCCACGTCCGGGACGGAACACTGAAGCTTTCTTT

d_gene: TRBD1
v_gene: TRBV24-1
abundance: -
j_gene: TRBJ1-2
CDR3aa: CATSEANRGEKYGYTF
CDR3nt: TGTGCCACCAGTGAGGCAAACAGGGGGGAAAAGTATGGCTACACCTTC